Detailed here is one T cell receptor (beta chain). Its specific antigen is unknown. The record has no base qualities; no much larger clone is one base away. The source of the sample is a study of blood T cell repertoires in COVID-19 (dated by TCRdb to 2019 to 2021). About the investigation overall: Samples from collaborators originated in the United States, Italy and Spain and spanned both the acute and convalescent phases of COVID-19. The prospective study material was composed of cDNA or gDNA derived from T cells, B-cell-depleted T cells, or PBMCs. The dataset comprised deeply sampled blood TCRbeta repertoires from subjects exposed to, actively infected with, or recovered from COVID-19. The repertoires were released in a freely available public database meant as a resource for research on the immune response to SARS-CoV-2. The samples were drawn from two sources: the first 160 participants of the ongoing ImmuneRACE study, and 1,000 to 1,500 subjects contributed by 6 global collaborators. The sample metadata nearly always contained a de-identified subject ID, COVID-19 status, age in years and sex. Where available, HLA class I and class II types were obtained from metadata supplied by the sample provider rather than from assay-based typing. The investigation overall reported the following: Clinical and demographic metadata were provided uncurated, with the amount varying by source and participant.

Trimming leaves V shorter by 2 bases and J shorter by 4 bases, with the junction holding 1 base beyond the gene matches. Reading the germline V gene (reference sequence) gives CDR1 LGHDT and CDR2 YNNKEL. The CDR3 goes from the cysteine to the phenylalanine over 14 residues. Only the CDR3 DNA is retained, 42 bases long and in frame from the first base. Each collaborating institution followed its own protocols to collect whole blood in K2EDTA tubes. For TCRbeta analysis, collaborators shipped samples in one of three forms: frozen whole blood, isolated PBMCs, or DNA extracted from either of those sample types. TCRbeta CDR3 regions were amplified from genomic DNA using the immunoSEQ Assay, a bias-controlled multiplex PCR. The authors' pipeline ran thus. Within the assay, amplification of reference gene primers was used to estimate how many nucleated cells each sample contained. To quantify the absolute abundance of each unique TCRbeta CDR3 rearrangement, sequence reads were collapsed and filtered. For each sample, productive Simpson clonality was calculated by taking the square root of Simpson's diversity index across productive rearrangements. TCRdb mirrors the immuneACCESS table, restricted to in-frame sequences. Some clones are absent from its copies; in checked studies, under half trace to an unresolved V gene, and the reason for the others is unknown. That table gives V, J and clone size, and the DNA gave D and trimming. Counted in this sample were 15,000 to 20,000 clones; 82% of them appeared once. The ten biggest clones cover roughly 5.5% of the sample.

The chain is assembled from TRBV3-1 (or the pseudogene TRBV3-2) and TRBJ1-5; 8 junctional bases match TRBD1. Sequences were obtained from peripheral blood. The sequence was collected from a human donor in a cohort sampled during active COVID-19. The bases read TGTGCCAGCAGCCAAACAGGGGGGAATCAGCCCCAGCATTTT. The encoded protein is CASSQTGGNQPQHF.